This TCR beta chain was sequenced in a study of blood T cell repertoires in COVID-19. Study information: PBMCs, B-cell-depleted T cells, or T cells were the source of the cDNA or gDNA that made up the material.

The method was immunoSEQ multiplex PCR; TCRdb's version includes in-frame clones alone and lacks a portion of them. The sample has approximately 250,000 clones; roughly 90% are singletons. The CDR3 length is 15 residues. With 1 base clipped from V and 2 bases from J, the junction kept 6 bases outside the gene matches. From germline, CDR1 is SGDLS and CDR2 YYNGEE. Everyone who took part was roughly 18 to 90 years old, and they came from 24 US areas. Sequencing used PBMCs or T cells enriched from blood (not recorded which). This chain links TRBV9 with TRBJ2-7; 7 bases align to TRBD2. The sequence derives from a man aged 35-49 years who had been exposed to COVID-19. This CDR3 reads CASSVSPSGTYEQYF. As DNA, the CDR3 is TGTGCCAGCAGCGTATCCCCTAGCGGAACCTACGAGCAGTACTTC.